Each of the 19 T cell receptor beta chains below was sequenced from the same sample in a study of blood T cell repertoires in COVID-19 (dated by TCRdb to about 2020). Library preparation was by the immunoSEQ multiplex PCR assay. The source is immuneACCESS, and TCRdb retained only in-frame sequences with V and J called. Part of the clones is not carried over; for the studies checked, unresolved V genes explain less than half of this, and the remainder is unexplained. Within this sample are roughly 200,000 clones, with roughly four fifths of them counted one time only. The ten top clones hold approximately 8.7% of the sample. Sequenced sample: PBMCs or T cells enriched from blood (not recorded which). The receptors were gathered from a man aged 35 to 55 who had recovered from COVID-19.

V usage is TRBV27 and J usage is TRBJ1-5; 7 nucleotides align to TRBD1. V shed 5 bases and J 6 bases; nucleotides not matched to a gene: 13. CDR1 MNHEY and CDR2 SMNVEV come from the germline V gene (reference sequence). CDR3 length: 16 residues. The CDR3 DNA is TGTGCCAGCAGTAAAACGACAGGGCCGTCCGGTCAGCCCCAGCATTTT. Translation: CASSKTTGPSGQPQHF.

The chain carries TRBV6-5 and TRBJ1-3; D unresolved. This CDR3 is 11 amino acids long. Trimming cost V 11 bases and J 4 bases, with 9 bases left between them. Germline V lookup: CDR1 MNHEY, CDR2 SVGAGI. CDR3: CASKTGNTIYF. The CDR3 region has the DNA TGTGCCTCTAAGACAGGAAACACCATATATTTT.

V usage is TRBV6-5 and J usage is TRBJ2-5; D is uncertain. V was cut by 0 bases and J by 2 bases, with 13 bases left in between. Germline assignment: CDR1 MNHEY and CDR2 SVGAGI. This CDR3 comprises 16 residues. Here the CDR3 reads CASSYSYRRVQETQYF. Here the CDR3 DNA reads TGTGCCAGCAGTTACTCGTATAGAAGAGTTCAAGAGACCCAGTACTTC.

This chain uses TRBV12-3 or TRBV12-4 with TRBJ1-5; weak D call: TRBD1 (6 bases). Trimming shortened V by 2 bases and J by 5 bases, and 7 bases separated the two germline ends. The CDR3 extends over 13 amino acids. DNA for the CDR3: TGTGCCAGCAGTTTACAGGGGCATCAGCCCCAGCATTTT. This sequence encodes CASSLQGHQPQHF.

V usage is TRBV9 and J usage is TRBJ1-1; D not resolved. Germline V CDR1 and CDR2: SGDLS, YYNGEE. V was clipped by 2 bases and J by 0 bases, with 2 bases between them. CDR3 length equals 12 residues. In nucleotides, the CDR3 is TGTGCCAGCAGCGTTATGAACACTGAAGCTTTCTTT. Amino acids: CASSVMNTEAFF.

This clone was picked up a small number of times. The chain links TRBV14 to TRBJ1-4; no firm D call. V was cut by 1 base and J by 5 bases, with 11 bases left in between. The germline gives CDR1 SGHDN, CDR2 FVKESK. This CDR3 contains 15 residues. The CDR3 loop reads CASSQGSVLNEKLFF. Written as DNA, the CDR3 is TGTGCCAGCAGCCAAGGGTCAGTACTAAATGAAAAACTGTTTTTT.

The rearrangement links TRBV12-5 to TRBJ1-5; D gene unclear. Between the trimmed V and J ends, which lost 0 bases and 7 bases, there was a span of 10 bases. Germline-derived CDR1 and CDR2 are LGHNT and FRNRAP. CDR3 size: 14 residues. CDR3 region: CASGLVPGRQPQHF. As DNA, the CDR3 is TGTGCTAGTGGTTTGGTACCGGGGAGACAGCCCCAGCATTTT. Using reference TRBV12-5 and TRBJ1-5 for the parts outside the CDR3, the full variable domain is DARVTQTPRHKVTEMGQEVTMRCQPILGHNTVFWYRQTMMQGLELLAYFRNRAPLDDSGMPKDRFSAEMPDATLATLKIQPSEPRDSAVYFCASGLVPGRQPQHFGDGTRLSIL.

This clone was detected ten times or more. This chain uses TRBV2 with TRBJ2-7; 11 bases are shared with TRBD2. CDR3 size: 14 residues. V lost 6 bases to trimming and J lost 6 bases; unmatched junction nucleotides: 7. The germline gives CDR1 SNHLY, CDR2 FYNNEI. The CDR3 reads CASRGGLAEFEQYF. DNA of the CDR3: TGTGCCAGCAGGGGGGGACTAGCGGAATTCGAGCAGTACTTC.

This chain joins TRBV3-1 (or the pseudogene TRBV3-2) and TRBJ2-3; a possible D gene is TRBD1 (6 bases). CDR1 LGHDT and CDR2 YNNKEL come from the germline V gene (reference sequence). This CDR3 spans 17 amino acids. V gave up 1 base and J gave up 2 bases, with 16 bases separating them. This CDR3 is CASSQGPRTANTDTQYF. The CDR3 bases are TGTGCCAGCAGCCAAGGTCCAAGGACAGCAAACACAGATACGCAGTATTTT.

The J gene is TRBJ2-2, the V gene TRBV28; D is undetermined. V gave up 7 bases and J gave up 3 bases, with 9 bases separating them. Germline V gene lookup returns CDR1 MDHEN and CDR2 SYDVKM. The CDR3 runs 13 residues. CDR3 sequence: CASTLRDTGELFF. The CDR3 DNA reads TGTGCCAGCACCCTCCGGGACACCGGGGAGCTGTTTTTT.

In this sample, this clone turned up many times. In the same sample, other DNA sequences code for this CDR3. The rearrangement links TRBV10-3 to TRBJ1-2; D gene unclear. This CDR3 spans 13 amino acids. Germline CDR1 is ENHRY and CDR2 is SYGVKD. Trimming took 3 bases from V and 1 from J, leaving 6 bases between them. CDR3 nucleotides: TGTGCCATCAGTGATCGGGGTAACTATGGCTACACCTTC. Its protein is CAISDRGNYGYTF.

V gene TRBV30 combines with J gene TRBJ1-1; 8 bases are shared with TRBD1. V shed 2 bases, J shed 4 bases, and the junction held 6 bases outside the gene matches. The germline gives CDR1 GTSNPN, CDR2 SVGIG (reference sequence). The CDR3 covers 14 residues. For the CDR3, the DNA is TGTGCCTGGAGTACCGGACAGGGAATCACTGAAGCTTTCTTT. Protein product: CAWSTGQGITEAFF.

The rearrangement uses TRBV2 and TRBJ1-2; D gene uncertain. Per germline, CDR1 SNHLY and CDR2 FYNNEI. Trimming took 4 bases from V and 0 from J, leaving 9 bases between them. The length of the CDR3 is 14 residues. DNA of the CDR3: TGTGCCAGCAGTGGCCAGAATGCTAACTATGGCTACACCTTC. Translating it yields CASSGQNANYGYTF.

The chain couples TRBV4-1 to TRBJ1-2, with 7 bases aligning to TRBD1. Germline values: CDR1 MGHRA, CDR2 YSYEKL. V was pared by 3 bases and J by 8 bases, with 6 bases of the junction left unmatched. There are 13 residues in the CDR3. CDR3 nucleotide sequence: TGCGCCAGCAGCCAGAAGACAGGGCCAGGCTACACCTTC. As protein: CASSQKTGPGYTF.

The J gene is TRBJ2-4, the V gene TRBV5-1; D is undetermined. The CDR3 extends over 16 amino acids. The V end was cut by 4 bases, the J end by 1 base, with 15 bases between. CDR1 and CDR2 from the germline V gene are SGHRS and YFSETQ. The CDR3 spells CASSGGGLSAKNIQYF. The CDR3 DNA reads as TGCGCCAGCAGCGGCGGTGGTTTGTCGGCCAAAAACATTCAGTACTTC.

The V call is TRBV5-6, the J call TRBJ2-7, with 11 bases lining up with TRBD1. V lost 3 bases to trimming and J lost 1 base; unmatched junction nucleotides: 0. This CDR3 has 14 residues. In germline, CDR1 is SGHDT, CDR2 YYEEEE. The CDR3 sequence: CASSWDRGSYEQYF. The CDR3 DNA reads TGTGCCAGCAGCTGGGACAGGGGGTCCTACGAGCAGTACTTC. Together with reference TRBV5-6 and TRBJ2-7, the CDR3 gives the full variable domain: DAGVTQSPTHLIKTRGQQVTLRCSPKSGHDTVSWYQQALGQGPQFIFQYYEEEERQRGNFPDRFSGHQFPNYSSELNVNALLLGDSALYLCASSWDRGSYEQYFGPGTRLTVT.

The chain joins TRBV27 to TRBJ2-7, with D perhaps TRBD2 (6 bases). The CDR3 contains 15 residues. V was pared by 6 bases and J by 1 base, with 16 bases between. Germline CDR1 is MNHEY and CDR2 is SMNVEV (reference sequence). CDR3 protein: CASRLQGGRSYEQYF. The CDR3 nucleotides are TGTGCCAGCAGGCTCCAGGGTGGGAGGTCCTACGAGCAGTACTTC.

The chain combines TRBV4-1 with TRBJ2-1; TRBD1 agrees at 7 bases. Unmatched junction bases numbered 7, after V lost 3 bases and J lost 8 bases. Germline V gene sequence: CDR1 MGHRA, CDR2 YSYEKL. The CDR3 extends over 14 amino acids. The CDR3 region is CASSQFLGGDEQFF. CDR3 coding DNA: TGCGCCAGCAGCCAGTTTTTAGGGGGCGATGAGCAGTTCTTC.

This clone was recorded a few times. The chain has TRBV9 and TRBJ2-7, with a possible D match to TRBD1 (6 bases). CDR3 length: 14 amino acids. The germline V and J ends were trimmed by 0 bases and 5 bases, with 12 bases remaining between them. Germline CDR1 is SGDLS and CDR2 is YYNGEE. Here the CDR3 DNA reads TGTGCCAGCAGCGTAGAATACAGGGCGGACGAGCAGTACTTC. This translates into CASSVEYRADEQYF. Full variable domain (outside the CDR3, taken from reference TRBV9 and TRBJ2-7): DSGVTQTPKHLITATGQRVTLRCSPRSGDLSVYWYQQSLDQGLQFLIQYYNGEERAKGNILERFSAQQFPDLHSELNLSSLELGDSALYFCASSVEYRADEQYFGPGTRLTVT.